This T cell receptor beta chain was retrieved from a study of regulatory T cells in long-lasting Graves disease. Study as a whole: Graves' patients who were just diagnosed had used antithyroid drugs for under 3 months. Study conclusions and caveats: Persistent cases of Graves' showed reduced TCR diversity relative to newly diagnosed patients.

Time point reported: newly diagnosed GD, antithyroid drugs for less than 3 months. Preparation of the TCR library used RNA extracted from PBMCs. The TCR beta library used iRepertoire HTBI primers with Arm-PCR amplification of CDR3. TCRdb ran MiXCR on the multiplex PCR reads and lists one entry per CDR3 protein. The sample lists about 460,000 distinct CDR3 sequences; roughly 15% were seen once. With regard to this clonotype: Its antigen is undetermined.

From germline, CDR1 is MNHEY and CDR2 SVGEGT. Between the trimmed V and J ends, which lost 5 bases and 10 bases, there was a span of 12 bases. The CDR3 loop spans 12 amino acids. This sample also belongs to another study, concerning T cells in Graves' hyperthyroidism and ophthalmopathy. This second study says: In validation, the model predicted ophthalmopathy. These predictions came a median about 6.5 months before onset.

The V call is TRBV6-2 or TRBV6-3, the J call TRBJ1-5, with D possibly matching TRBD1 (6 bases). This sample comprised peripheral blood mononuclear cells (PBMCs), obtained at new diagnosis, from a patient treated with antithyroid drugs. The sequence came from a woman aged 45-59 years with Graves disease. The CDR3 loop is CASSERGGPQHF. CDR3 nucleotide sequence: TGTGCCAGCAGTGAAAGGGGGGGCCCCCAGCATTTT.